This T cell receptor (beta chain) was recorded in a study of blood T cell repertoires in COVID-19. Study-wide background: From T cells, B-cell-depleted T cells, or PBMCs came the material, which was cDNA or gDNA.

Cohorts were assigned according to the clinical history that participants reported. Cohort 3 recovery required two negative PCRs, clearance, or symptom resolution. In the source study's methods: Estimated nucleated cell counts came from reference gene primer amplification. Method: immunoSEQ multiplex PCR; TCRdb's copy keeps in-frame clones and lacks some. V, J and clone size are taken as reported in that table, and D and trimming were inferred from the DNA itself. This sample yields about 400,000 clones, of which 87% are seen a single time; about 2.7% belongs to the top ten. V lost 5 bases to trimming and J lost 0 bases; unmatched junction nucleotides: 7. Per the germline V gene, CDR1 is SGHAT and CDR2 is FQNNGV. The CDR3 has 15 residues.

The receptor was derived from a young woman who had recovered from COVID-19. Sequencing was performed on PBMCs or T cells enriched from blood (not recorded which). This chain connects TRBV11-2 to TRBJ2-7, with 7 bases fitting TRBD2. The CDR3 sequence is CASSHSGFLSYEQYF. Here the CDR3 DNA reads TGTGCCAGCAGCCATAGCGGGTTCCTCTCCTACGAGCAGTACTTC.